This T cell receptor beta chain came from a study of blood T cell repertoires in COVID-19. Study in general: The cDNA or gDNA used as material had been derived from T cells, B-cell-depleted T cells, or PBMCs.

The CDR3 contains 15 residues. Per the germline V gene, CDR1 is LNHDA and CDR2 is SQIVND (reference sequence). With 4 bases removed from V and 5 bases from J, the gap between germline ends came to 14 bases. Measured with immunoSEQ multiplex PCR; TCRdb has only the in-frame clones, and not every one. The sample has some 150,000 clones, about nine tenths seen once. The sample holds one count of this clone. This TCR derives from an older woman with active or convalescent COVID-19. Source material: peripheral blood. The V and J genes are TRBV19 and TRBJ1-4; weak D call: TRBD1 (6 bases). CDR3 protein: CASSTRPGGNEKLFF. In DNA, the CDR3 is TGTGCCAGTAGTACTCGACCGGGGGGCAATGAAAAACTGTTTTTT.